This note documents a single T cell receptor (beta chain) sequence. Its antigen is still unknown. V lost 8 bases to trimming and J lost 6 bases; unmatched junction nucleotides: 12. CDR1 and CDR2 from the germline V gene are MDHEN and SYDVKM. The CDR3 has 16 amino acids. PCR primers comprised 60 Vbeta and 13 Jbeta primers. Study processing details: There were about 80 million unique TCR beta chains by a later count, and 10 million to 12 million of them were shared. Data came from immunoSEQ multiplex PCR; TCRdb stores just in-frame clones and leaves some out. V, J and clone size are taken as reported in that table, and D and trimming were inferred from the DNA itself. The table lists about 120,000 clones, roughly 79% of them singletons. This sample is part of a study of cytomegalovirus exposure and HLA in healthy donors. Findings and caveats of the study: Likely technical artifact: a cluster of highly shared sequence variants. Cytomegalovirus association was assigned to about 180 TCR beta chains. Some segments of the V type, notably TRBV6-2 and TRBV6-3, were excluded as indistinguishable.

Material for sequencing was PBMCs. The sequence came from a woman in her thirties or forties in good health and CMV-seronegative. V is TRBV28 and J is TRBJ2-1; 11 nucleotides align to TRBD2. In DNA form, the CDR3 reads TGTGCCAGCCCTCCCTCGTTAGCGGGAGGGGGCAATGAGCAGTTCTTC. Translation: CASPPSLAGGGNEQFF.